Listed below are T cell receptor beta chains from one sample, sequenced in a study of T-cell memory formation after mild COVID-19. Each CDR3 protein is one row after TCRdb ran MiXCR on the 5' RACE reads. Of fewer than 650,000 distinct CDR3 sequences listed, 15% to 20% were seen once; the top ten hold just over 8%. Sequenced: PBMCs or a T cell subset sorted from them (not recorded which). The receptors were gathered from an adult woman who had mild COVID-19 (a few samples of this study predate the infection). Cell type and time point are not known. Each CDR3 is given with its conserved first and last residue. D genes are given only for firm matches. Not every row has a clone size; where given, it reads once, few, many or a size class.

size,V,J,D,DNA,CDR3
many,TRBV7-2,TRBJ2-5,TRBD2,TGTGCCAGCAGCTTAGCCGCGACTAGCGGGAGCCCCCAGTACTTC,CASSLAATSGSPQYF
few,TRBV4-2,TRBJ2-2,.,TGTGCCAGCAGCCAAGATCTCGGGCAGCTAAACACCGGGGAGCTGTTTTTT,CASSQDLGQLNTGELFF
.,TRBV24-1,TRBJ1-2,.,TGTGCCACCAGTGATCCACCGCCGGGGGGCTACACCTTC,CATSDPPPGGYTF
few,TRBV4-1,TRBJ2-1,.,TGCGCCAGCAGCCAAGATTGGACCTACAATGAGCAGTTCTTC,CASSQDWTYNEQFF
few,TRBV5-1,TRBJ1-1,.,TGCGCCAGCAGCTTGTCCAACCAGAACACTGAAGCTTTCTTT,CASSLSNQNTEAFF
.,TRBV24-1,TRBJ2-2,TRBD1,TGTGCCACCAGTGATGCGACAGGGGAAAACACCGGGGAGCTGTTTTTT,CATSDATGENTGELFF
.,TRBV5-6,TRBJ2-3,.,TGTGCCAGCAGCTTGGCAGGGGACGTCGCAGATACGCAGTATTTT,CASSLAGDVADTQYF
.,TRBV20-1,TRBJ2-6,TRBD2,TGCAGTGCTAGAGATCTTCTAGCGGGGTTCTCTGGGGCCAACGTCCTGACTTTC,CSARDLLAGFSGANVLTF
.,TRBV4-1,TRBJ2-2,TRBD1,TGCGCCAGCAGCCCCGGGACAGTCATCACCGGGGAGCTGTTTTTT,CASSPGTVITGELFF
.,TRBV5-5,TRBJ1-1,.,TGTGCCAGCAGCCCCAGCCCGGGGGGATTTGAAGCTTTCTTT,CASSPSPGGFEAFF
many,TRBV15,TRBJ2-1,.,TGTGCCACAGAACCACTCATGGACTACAATGAGCAGTTCTTC,CATEPLMDYNEQFF
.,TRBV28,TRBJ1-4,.,TGTGCCAGCAGTTTGGGTGGGGATTTCGAGAAACTGTTTTTT,CASSLGGDFEKLFF
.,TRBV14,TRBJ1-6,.,TGTGCCAGCAGCCAAGAAAAAGGGGTTCGGGGAAATTCACCCCTCCACTTT,CASSQEKGVRGNSPLHF
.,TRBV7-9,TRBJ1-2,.,TGTGCCAGCAGCTCCCCTTTACGCGGGCACTATGGCTACACCTTC,CASSSPLRGHYGYTF
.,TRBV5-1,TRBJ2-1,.,TGCGCCAGCTGTGAGCCACCCGTGAACAATGAGCAGTTCTTC,CASCEPPVNNEQFF
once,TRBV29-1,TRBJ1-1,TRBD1,TGCAGCGCTACAGGGGCGCAGAACACTGAAGCTTTCTTT,CSATGAQNTEAFF
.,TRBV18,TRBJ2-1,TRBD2,TGTGCCAGCTCACCGGGAGCGGGAGCTCGGTATGAGCAGTTCTTC,CASSPGAGARYEQFF
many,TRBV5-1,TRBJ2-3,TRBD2,TGCGCCAGCAGCGGGGGACTAGCGGGGCCCACAGATACGCAGTATTTT,CASSGGLAGPTDTQYF
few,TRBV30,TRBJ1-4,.,TGTGCCTGGAGTCGGGTTGTTAATGAAAAACTGTTTTTT,CAWSRVVNEKLFF
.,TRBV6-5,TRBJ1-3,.,TGTGCCAGCAGGCCCGACGGATCTGGAAACACCATATATTTT,CASRPDGSGNTIYF
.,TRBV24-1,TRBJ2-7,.,TGTGCCACCAGTGATTCCAGGGGTCCCTCCTGGGAGCAGTACTTC,CATSDSRGPSWEQYF
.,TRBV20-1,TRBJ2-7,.,TGCAGTGCTAGAAGGGAACAACCCCCCTACGAGCAGTACTTC,CSARREQPPYEQYF
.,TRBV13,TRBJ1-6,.,TGTGCCAGCAGCTTAGGGCGGGGGTCGGGAAATTCACCCCTCCACTTT,CASSLGRGSGNSPLHF
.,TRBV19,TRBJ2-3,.,TGTGCCAGTAGTATTCGTGGAAGGGGAGATACGCAGTATTTT,CASSIRGRGDTQYF
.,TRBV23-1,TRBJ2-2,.,TGCGCCAGCAGTGGGGGGCGGCTCAACACCGGGGAGCTGTTTTTT,CASSGGRLNTGELFF
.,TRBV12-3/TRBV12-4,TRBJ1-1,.,TGTGCCAGCAGACAGACGCTCTTAAACACTGAAGCTTTCTTT,CASRQTLLNTEAFF
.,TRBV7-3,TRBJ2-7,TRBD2,TGTGCCAGCAGCTTATCCGGGGGGAATGGAAGGGAGCAGTACTTC,CASSLSGGNGREQYF
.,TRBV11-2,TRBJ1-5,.,TGTGCCAGCAGCTTAGCAGGGCCAGGGCCTCAGCCCCAGCATTTT,CASSLAGPGPQPQHF
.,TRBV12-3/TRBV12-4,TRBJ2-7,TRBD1,TGTGCCAGCAGTCCGACAGGGGGAAGACTTGGGTCCCGCTGGGGCGAGCAGTACTTC,CASSPTGGRLGSRWGEQYF
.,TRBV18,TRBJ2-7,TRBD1,TGTGCCAGCTCATTTCGACAGGGGGCTTACTACGAGCAGTACTTC,CASSFRQGAYYEQYF
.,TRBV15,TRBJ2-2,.,TGTGCCACCGGGGACAAACCGAACACCGGGGAGCTGTTTTTT,CATGDKPNTGELFF
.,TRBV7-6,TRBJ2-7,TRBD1,TGTGCCAGCAGCTCGGACAGGGTAAATCTTTACGAGCAGTACTTC,CASSSDRVNLYEQYF
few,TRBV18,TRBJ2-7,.,TGTGCCAGCTCACCAGCGACAGGAGGATACGAGCAGTACTTC,CASSPATGGYEQYF
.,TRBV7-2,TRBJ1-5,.,TGTGCCAGCAGGCCACCGGGACTTCTTAATCAGCCCCAGCATTTT,CASRPPGLLNQPQHF
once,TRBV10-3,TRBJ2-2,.,TGTGCCATCAGTGATTCCAGGGTGGGGACCGGGGAGCTGTTTTTT,CAISDSRVGTGELFF
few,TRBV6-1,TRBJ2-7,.,TGTGCCAGCAGTGAACGCTTCGAGCAGTACTTC,CASSERFEQYF
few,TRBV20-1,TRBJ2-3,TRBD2,TGCAGTGCTAGAGAGGCTAGCGGTAACACAGATACGCAGTATTTT,CSAREASGNTDTQYF
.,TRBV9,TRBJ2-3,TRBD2,TGTGCCAGCAGCGTAGACCCTAGCGGCGACCAAAATACGCAGTATTTT,CASSVDPSGDQNTQYF
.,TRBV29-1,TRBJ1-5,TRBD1,TGCAGCGTCGGGGACAGGGGGCCCAATCAGCCCCAGCATTTT,CSVGDRGPNQPQHF
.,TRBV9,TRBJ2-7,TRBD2,TGTGCCCAGGGTCAGGGAGGGTCCTACGAGCAGTACTTC,CAQGQGGSYEQYF
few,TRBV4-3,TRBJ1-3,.,TGCGCCAGCAGCCAAGACCTGATGAGAGAGTCTGGAAACACCATATATTTT,CASSQDLMRESGNTIYF
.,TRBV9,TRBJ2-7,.,TGTGCCAGCAGCGTAGACCTCCCCTACGAGCAGTACTTC,CASSVDLPYEQYF
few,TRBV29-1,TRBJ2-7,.,TGCAGCGTGGGACTGGAATGGGCCTCCTACGAGCAGTACTTC,CSVGLEWASYEQYF
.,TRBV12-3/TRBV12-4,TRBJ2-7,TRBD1,TGTGCCAGCAGTTTGGGACAGGGGGGGCACGAGCAGTACTTC,CASSLGQGGHEQYF
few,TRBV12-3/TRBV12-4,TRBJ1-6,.,TGTGCCAGCAGTTATCCGGACGCCAATTCACCCCTCCACTTT,CASSYPDANSPLHF
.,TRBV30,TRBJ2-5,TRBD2,TGTGCCTGGGGAAGCGGGGGGGCGGGAGAGACCCAGTACTTC,CAWGSGGAGETQYF
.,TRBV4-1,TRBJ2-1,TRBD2,TGCGCCAGCAGCCAAGTGAGCGGGAGGTACTACAATGAGCAGTTCTTC,CASSQVSGRYYNEQFF
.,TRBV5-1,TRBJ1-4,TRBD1,TGCGCCAGCAGCCCGGGACAGCCAAACCTTAATGAAAAACTGTTTTTT,CASSPGQPNLNEKLFF
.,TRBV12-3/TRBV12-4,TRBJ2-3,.,TGTGCCAGCAGAGACGGGATTTTCACAGATACGCAGTATTTT,CASRDGIFTDTQYF